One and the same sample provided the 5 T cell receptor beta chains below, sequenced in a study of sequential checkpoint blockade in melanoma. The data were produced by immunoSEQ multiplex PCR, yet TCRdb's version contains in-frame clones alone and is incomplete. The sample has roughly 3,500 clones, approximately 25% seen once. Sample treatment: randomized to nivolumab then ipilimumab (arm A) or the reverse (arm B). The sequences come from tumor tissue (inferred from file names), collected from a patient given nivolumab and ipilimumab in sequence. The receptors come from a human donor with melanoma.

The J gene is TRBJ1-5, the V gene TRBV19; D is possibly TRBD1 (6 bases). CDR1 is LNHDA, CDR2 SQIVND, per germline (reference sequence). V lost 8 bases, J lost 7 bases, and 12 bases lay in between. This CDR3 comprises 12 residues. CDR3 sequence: CASRQADQPQHF. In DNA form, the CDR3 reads TGTGCCAGTCGACAGGCCGACCAGCCCCAGCATTTT.

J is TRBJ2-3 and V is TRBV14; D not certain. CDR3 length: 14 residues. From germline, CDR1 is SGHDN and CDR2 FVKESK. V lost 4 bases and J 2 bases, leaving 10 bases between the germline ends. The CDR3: CASSPPQYTDTQYF. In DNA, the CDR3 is TGTGCCAGCAGCCCGCCGCAGTACACAGATACGCAGTATTTT.

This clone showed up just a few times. The CDR3 reads CASSQTGNNQPQHF. The CDR3 nucleotides read TGTGCCAGCAGCCAGACAGGGAACAATCAGCCCCAGCATTTT. V is TRBV6-8 and J is TRBJ1-5; TRBD1 matches at 7 bases. J lost 3 bases, V lost 6 bases, and 5 bases had no gene match. CDR3 length equals 14 residues. The germline V gene has CDR1 MNHGY and CDR2 SAAAGT.

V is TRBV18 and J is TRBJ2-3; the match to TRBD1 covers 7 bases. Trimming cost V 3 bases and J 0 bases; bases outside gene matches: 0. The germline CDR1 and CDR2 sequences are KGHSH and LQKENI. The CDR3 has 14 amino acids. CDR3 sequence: CASSPGQSTDTQYF. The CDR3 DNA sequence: TGTGCCAGCTCACCGGGACAGAGCACAGATACGCAGTATTTT.

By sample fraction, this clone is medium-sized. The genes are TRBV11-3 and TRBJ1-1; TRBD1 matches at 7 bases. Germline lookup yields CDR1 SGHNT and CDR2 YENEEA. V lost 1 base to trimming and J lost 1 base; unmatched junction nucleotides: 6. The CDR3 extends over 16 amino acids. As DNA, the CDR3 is TGTGCCAGCAGCTTAGGTGAATGGACAGGGAACACTGAAGCTTTCTTT. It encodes CASSLGEWTGNTEAFF.